Listed here is a single T cell receptor (beta chain). TCRdb's copy holds only in-frame clones and misses some; the assay was immunoSEQ multiplex PCR. Of 100,000 to 150,000 clones detected, about 70% appear once; the ten largest clones hold 2% to 2.5%. The sample belongs to a study of blood T cell repertoires in COVID-19. The CDR3 totals 16 residues. Germline CDR1 SGHRS, CDR2 YFSETQ. The junction had 9 bases not matched to a gene; V was cut back by 4 bases and J by 7 bases. Material for sequencing was peripheral blood. The clonotype was recovered from a woman in her seventies with acute or convalescent COVID-19. V is TRBV5-1 and J is TRBJ2-1; 12 nucleotides agree with TRBD1. The CDR3 DNA follows: TGCGCCAGCAGCAAGCCCGGGACAGGGGGCAGGAATGAGCAGTTCTTC. Its translation: CASSKPGTGGRNEQFF.